The 22 T cell receptor beta chains presented below share a single source sample, sequenced in a study of T cell clonotyping in hematopoietic cell transplantation. Regarding time point: recipient sample about 28 days before transplant, after cytoreduction. Libraries were prepared by immunoSEQ multiplex PCR; TCRdb keeps only in-frame clonotypes and omits some of them. The table includes roughly 48,000 clones, approximately 78% detected once. Source: peripheral blood mononuclear cells, taken before stem cell transplant. Every receptor here comes from a man in his 60s with myelodysplastic syndrome. Some clones in this sample may be carry-over from other donors' samples.

This clone was counted a few times. The chain links TRBV2 to TRBJ1-2, with a tentative D call TRBD1 (5 bases). CDR1 SNHLY and CDR2 FYNNEI come from the germline V gene. This CDR3 is 11 amino acids long. Deletions cut 3 bases from V and 6 bases from J, with 5 bases between. The CDR3 region has the DNA TGTGCCAGCAGTGAGACAGATGGCTACACCTTC. It encodes CASSETDGYTF.

V gene TRBV29-1 combines with J gene TRBJ2-1; TRBD2 matches at 7 bases. This CDR3 has 12 residues. The ends lost 6 bases at V and 7 bases at J; junction bases unmatched: 6. Germline CDR1 and CDR2: SQVTM and ANQGSEA. The CDR3 sequence is CSVAGVTNEQFF. The DNA for the CDR3 is TGCAGCGTGGCGGGGGTAACTAATGAGCAGTTCTTC.

This rearrangement joins TRBV19 to TRBJ1-1; D remains ambiguous. V lost 2 bases to trimming and J lost 0 bases, with 4 bases between them. Germline loops: CDR1 LNHDA, CDR2 SQIVND (reference sequence). CDR3 length equals 13 residues. CDR3 sequence reads: CASSINMNTEAFF. CDR3 DNA: TGTGCCAGTAGTATAAATATGAACACTGAAGCTTTCTTT. Based on the CDR3 plus reference TRBV19 and TRBJ1-1, the full variable domain is DGGITQSPKYLFRKEGQNVTLSCEQNLNHDAMYWYRQDPGQGLRLIYYSQIVNDFQKGDIAEGYSVSREKKESFPLTVTSAQKNPTAFYLCASSINMNTEAFFGQGTRLTVV.

The count of this clone is one. V gene TRBV7-2 combines with J gene TRBJ2-3; D is possibly TRBD2 (5 bases). V was trimmed by 5 bases and J by 5 bases, leaving 11 bases between them. CDR1 SGHTA and CDR2 FQGNSA come from the germline V gene. The CDR3 totals 13 residues. The CDR3 DNA reads as TGTGCCAGCAGCCCCGGGGTTAGAGATACGCAGTATTTT. This translates into CASSPGVRDTQYF.

The V call is TRBV29-1, the J call TRBJ2-2; 10 bases agree with TRBD1. The J segment lost 7 bases and the V segment lost 6 bases, leaving 5 bases of the junction unmatched. Germline assignment: CDR1 SQVTM and CDR2 ANQGSEA. CDR3 length equals 13 residues. The chain's CDR3 is CSVKTGGVGELFF. The CDR3 DNA reads as TGCAGCGTGAAGACAGGGGGCGTCGGGGAGCTGTTTTTT.

Remarks on this clone: The junction and the germline gene differ at one end; a read error may be behind it. The genes are TRBV9 and TRBJ1-1; D is uncertain. Germline V gene data show CDR1 as SGDLS and CDR2 as YYNGEE. This CDR3 comprises 11 residues. This chain's CDR3 is CASSTDTEAFF. DNA for the CDR3: TGTGCCAGCAGCACCGACACCGAAGCTTTCTTT.

A word on this clone: One end of the junction does not line up with germline, which may come from a read error. This chain joins TRBV7-7 and TRBJ1-1; D is ambiguous. CDR1 SSHAT and CDR2 FNYEAQ come from the germline V gene (reference sequence). The CDR3 sequence is 13 residues long. The CDR3 nucleotides read TGTGCTAGCAGCTTAGAGACGAACACTGAAGCTTTCTTT. Translating gives CASSLETNTEAFF.

The chain recombines TRBV7-9 with TRBJ1-3, with 7 bases matching TRBD1. V was pared by 1 base and J by 7 bases, with 7 bases of the junction left unmatched. This CDR3 has 15 residues. Germline-derived CDR1 and CDR2 are SEHNR and FQNEAQ (reference sequence). The CDR3 spells CASSLGTGEQNTIYF. The CDR3 DNA reads as TGTGCCAGCAGCTTAGGGACAGGCGAACAGAACACCATATATTTT.

J is TRBJ2-7 and V is TRBV21-1; the table names TRBD1, a call not compared with the DNA. TRBV21-1 is reported as a pseudogene. This CDR3 is 15 amino acids long. The CDR3 here is CASSKEGTGILEQYF. The CDR3 bases are TGTGCCAGCAGCAAAGAAGGGACAGGTATTCTCGAGCAGTACTTC.

This sequence joins TRBV2 and TRBJ1-1; no clear D. With 5 bases removed from V and 4 bases from J, the gap between germline ends came to 8 bases. The CDR3 totals 12 residues. The V gene's germline CDR1 is SNHLY and CDR2 FYNNEI. CDR3 sequence (DNA): TGTGCCAGCAGTCCGAGCGGCACTGAAGCTTTCTTT. As protein: CASSPSGTEAFF.

This rearrangement joins TRBV6-5 to TRBJ2-1, with D maybe TRBD2 (5 bases). Trimming took 2 bases from V and 6 from J, leaving 17 bases between them. Germline values: CDR1 MNHEY, CDR2 SVGAGI. This CDR3 comprises 16 residues. The DNA of the CDR3 is TGTGCCAGCAGTTACACCCGGGCCCGGAGGCCCAATGAGCAGTTCTTC. As protein: CASSYTRARRPNEQFF.

This chain uses TRBV19 with TRBJ1-6, with TRBD1 identical over 8 bases. CDR1 and CDR2 (germline): LNHDA, SQIVND (reference sequence). This CDR3 is 14 amino acids long. V lost 4 bases, J lost 9 bases, and 5 bases stayed unmatched. The CDR3 sequence: CASSTTGAGSPLHF. The CDR3 nucleotides are TGTGCCAGTAGTACGACAGGGGCCGGTTCACCCCTCCACTTT.

The CDR3 loop is CASKNSGGDTGELFF. The CDR3 DNA is TGTGCCAGCAAGAATAGCGGGGGTGACACCGGGGAGCTGTTTTTT. The chain employs TRBV2 and TRBJ2-2; 9 bases match TRBD2. The CDR3 runs to 15 residues. CDR1 SNHLY and CDR2 FYNNEI come from the germline V gene. V lost 7 bases to trimming and J lost 3 bases; unmatched junction nucleotides: 6.

CDR3 sequence: CASSRDGPYEQYF. The CDR3 region has the DNA TGTGCCAGCAGTCGGGACGGTCCCTACGAGCAGTACTTC. The chain carries TRBV6-5 and TRBJ2-7; tentatively, D is TRBD1 or TRBD2 (5 bases each). V was trimmed by 5 bases and J by 2 bases, leaving 10 bases between them. CDR1 and CDR2 (germline): MNHEY, SVGAGI. This CDR3 region has 13 residues.

The rearrangement uses TRBV2 and TRBJ1-2; 7 bases are shared with TRBD1. This CDR3 is 15 amino acids long. The ends lost 4 bases at V and 7 bases at J; junction bases unmatched: 12. Germline lookup yields CDR1 SNHLY and CDR2 FYNNEI. Written as DNA, the CDR3 is TGTGCCAGCAGTGTACGGGGACAGTCGCTTCGTGGCTACACCTTC. This sequence encodes CASSVRGQSLRGYTF.

V and J are TRBV14 and TRBJ2-3; D might be TRBD2 (5 bases). CDR3 size: 14 residues. Per germline, CDR1 SGHDN and CDR2 FVKESK. The V and J ends lost 2 bases and 4 bases respectively, with 10 bases between them. The CDR3 sequence: CASSQLGLPDTQYF. DNA of the CDR3: TGTGCCAGCAGCCAACTCGGACTTCCAGATACGCAGTATTTT.

In its sample, this clone was seen a few times. The genes are TRBV18 and TRBJ1-5; D is unresolved. The CDR3 spans 15 residues. Trimming took 5 bases from V and 5 from J, leaving 16 bases between them. Germline assignment: CDR1 KGHSH and CDR2 LQKENI. As DNA, the CDR3 is TGTGCCAGCTCATCCCGGACTGACTCGGATCAGCCCCAGCATTTT. This gives the protein CASSSRTDSDQPQHF. The full variable domain, rest sourced from reference TRBV18 and TRBJ1-5, is NAGVMQNPRHLVRRRGQEARLRCSPMKGHSHVYWYRQLPEEGLKFMVYLQKENIIDESGMPKERFSAEFPKEGPSILRIQQVVRGDSAAYFCASSSRTDSDQPQHFGDGTRLSIL.

This chain uses TRBV6-4 with TRBJ2-3; D assignment may be TRBD1 or TRBD2 (6 bases each). The germline V and J ends were trimmed by 4 bases and 6 bases, with 11 bases remaining between them. Germline loops: CDR1 MRHNA, CDR2 SNTAGT. The CDR3 runs 13 residues. The CDR3 DNA is TGTGCCAGCAGTGCGGGGGCCGGGGATACGCAGTATTTT. Translated, it gives CASSAGAGDTQYF.

This rearrangement joins TRBV28 to TRBJ2-7; the match to TRBD2 covers 8 bases. The CDR3 has 15 amino acids. V shed 1 base, J shed 5 bases, and the junction held 7 bases outside the gene matches. CDR1 MDHEN and CDR2 SYDVKM come from the germline V gene. This CDR3 is CASSLSGRGADEQYF. The CDR3 DNA reads TGTGCCAGCAGTTTATCTGGGCGGGGGGCCGACGAGCAGTACTTC.

The chain uses TRBV7-9 and TRBJ2-2; TRBD1 agrees at 7 bases. Germline CDR1 reads SEHNR; CDR2 reads FQNEAQ (reference sequence). There are 15 residues in the CDR3. The V gene end was trimmed by 6 bases and the J gene end by 3 bases; junction bases not matched to a gene: 7. For the CDR3, the DNA is TGTGCCAGCAGTCTTAGGGGGCCGGACACCGGGGAGCTGTTTTTT. Translation gives CASSLRGPDTGELFF.

The J gene is TRBJ2-2, the V gene TRBV29-1, with D perhaps TRBD2 (7 bases). With 5 bases removed from V and 7 bases from J, the gap between germline ends came to 14 bases. Germline-derived CDR1 and CDR2 are SQVTM and ANQGSEA. This CDR3 region has 13 residues. The CDR3 loop reads CSVISGGRGELFF. CDR3 sequence (DNA): TGCAGCGTTATCTCCGGGGGGCGCGGGGAGCTGTTTTTT.

The V gene is TRBV11-2, the J gene TRBJ1-1, with 8 bases that match TRBD1. V shed 5 bases, J shed 7 bases, and the junction held 9 bases outside the gene matches. From germline, CDR1 is SGHAT and CDR2 FQNNGV. CDR3 length: 14 residues. The CDR3 bases are TGTGCCAGCAGCCCCACTGCAGGGGGCGGTGAAGCTTTCTTT. This translates into CASSPTAGGGEAFF. Variable domain in full (rest from reference TRBV11-2 and TRBJ1-1): EAGVAQSPRYKIIEKRQSVAFWCNPISGHATLYWYQQILGQGPKLLIQFQNNGVVDDSQLPKDRFSAERLKGVDSTLKIQPAKLEDSAVYLCASSPTAGGGEAFFGQGTRLTVV.